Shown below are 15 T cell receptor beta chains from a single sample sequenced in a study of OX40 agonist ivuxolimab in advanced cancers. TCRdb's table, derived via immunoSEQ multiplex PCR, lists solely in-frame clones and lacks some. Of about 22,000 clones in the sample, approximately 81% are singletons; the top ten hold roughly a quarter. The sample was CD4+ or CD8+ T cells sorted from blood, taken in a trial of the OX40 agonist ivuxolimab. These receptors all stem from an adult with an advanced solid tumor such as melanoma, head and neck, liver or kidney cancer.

CDR3 coding DNA: TGTGCCAGCAGGTTAATGACAGGGCCTAATGAAAAACTGTTTTTT. Translation gives CASRLMTGPNEKLFF. V usage is TRBV2 and J usage is TRBJ1-4; 7 positions agree with TRBD1. The CDR3 contains 15 residues. J was trimmed by 3 bases and V by 6 bases; bases with no gene match: 7. The germline gives CDR1 SNHLY, CDR2 FYNNEI.

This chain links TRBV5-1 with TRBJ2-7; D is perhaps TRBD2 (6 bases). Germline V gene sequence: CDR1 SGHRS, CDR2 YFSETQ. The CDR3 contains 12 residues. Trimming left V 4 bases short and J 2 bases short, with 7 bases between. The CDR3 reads CASSGGTYEQYF. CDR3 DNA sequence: TGCGCCAGCAGCGGCGGGACCTACGAGCAGTACTTC.

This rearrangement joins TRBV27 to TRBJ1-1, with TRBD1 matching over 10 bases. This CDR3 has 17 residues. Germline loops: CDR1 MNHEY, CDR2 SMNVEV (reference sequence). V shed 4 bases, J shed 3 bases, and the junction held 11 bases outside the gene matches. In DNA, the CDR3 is TGTGCCAGCAGTTACCGCCGGGACAGGGGATCGGACACTGAAGCTTTCTTT. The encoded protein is CASSYRRDRGSDTEAFF.

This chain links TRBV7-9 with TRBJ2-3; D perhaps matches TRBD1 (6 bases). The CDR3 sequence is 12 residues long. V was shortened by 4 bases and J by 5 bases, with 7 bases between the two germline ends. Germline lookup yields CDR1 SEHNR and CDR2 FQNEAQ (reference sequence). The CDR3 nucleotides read TGTGCCAGCAGCTGGACAGTAGATACGCAGTATTTT. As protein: CASSWTVDTQYF.

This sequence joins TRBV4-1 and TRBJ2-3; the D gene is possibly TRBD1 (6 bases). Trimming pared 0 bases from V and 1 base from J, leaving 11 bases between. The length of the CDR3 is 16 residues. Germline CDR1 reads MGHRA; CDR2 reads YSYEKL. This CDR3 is CASSQEFWTGTDTQYF. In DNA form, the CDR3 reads TGCGCCAGCAGCCAAGAATTTTGGACAGGCACAGATACGCAGTATTTT.

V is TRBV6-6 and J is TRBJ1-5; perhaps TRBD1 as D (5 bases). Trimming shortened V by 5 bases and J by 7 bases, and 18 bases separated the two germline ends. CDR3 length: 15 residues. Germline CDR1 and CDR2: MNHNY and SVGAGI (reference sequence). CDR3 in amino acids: CASSPGTYKGQPQHF. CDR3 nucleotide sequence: TGTGCCAGCAGTCCTGGGACTTACAAAGGCCAGCCCCAGCATTTT.

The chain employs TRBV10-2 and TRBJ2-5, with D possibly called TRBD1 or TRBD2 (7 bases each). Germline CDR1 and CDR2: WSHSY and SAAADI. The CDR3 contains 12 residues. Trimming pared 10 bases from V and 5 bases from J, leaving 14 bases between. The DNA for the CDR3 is TGCGCCACCAGGGGGGGTTTGGAGACCCAGTACTTC. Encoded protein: CATRGGLETQYF.

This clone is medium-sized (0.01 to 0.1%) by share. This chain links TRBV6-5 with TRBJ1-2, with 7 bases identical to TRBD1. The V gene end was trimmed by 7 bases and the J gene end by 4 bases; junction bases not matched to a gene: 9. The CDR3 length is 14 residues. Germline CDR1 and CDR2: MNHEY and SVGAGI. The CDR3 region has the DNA TGTGCCAGCAATACGCAGGGGGGAGGCTATGGCTACACCTTC. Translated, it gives CASNTQGGGYGYTF.

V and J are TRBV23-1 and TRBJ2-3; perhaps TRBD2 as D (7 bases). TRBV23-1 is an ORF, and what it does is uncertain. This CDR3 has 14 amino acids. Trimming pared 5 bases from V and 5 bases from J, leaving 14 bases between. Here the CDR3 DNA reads TGCGCCAGCAGTAGGGGGGGGGTCAGAGATACGCAGTATTTT. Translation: CASSRGGVRDTQYF.

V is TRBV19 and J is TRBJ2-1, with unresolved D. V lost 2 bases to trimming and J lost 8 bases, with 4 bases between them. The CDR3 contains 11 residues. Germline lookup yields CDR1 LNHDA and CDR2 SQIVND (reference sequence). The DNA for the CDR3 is TGTGCCAGTAGTATAAGTGATGAGCAGTTCTTC. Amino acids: CASSISDEQFF.

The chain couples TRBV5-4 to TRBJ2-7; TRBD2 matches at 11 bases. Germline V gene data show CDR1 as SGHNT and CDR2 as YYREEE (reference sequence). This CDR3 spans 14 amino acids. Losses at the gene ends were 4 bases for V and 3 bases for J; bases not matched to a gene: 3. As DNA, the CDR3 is TGTGCCAGCAGCCGAACTAGCGGGAGCTACGAGCAGTACTTC. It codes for CASSRTSGSYEQYF.

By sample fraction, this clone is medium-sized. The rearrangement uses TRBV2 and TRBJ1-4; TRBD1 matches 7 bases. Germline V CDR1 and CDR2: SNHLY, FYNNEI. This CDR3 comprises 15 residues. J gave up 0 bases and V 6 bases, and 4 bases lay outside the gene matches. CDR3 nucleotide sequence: TGTGCCAGCAGGACTGGGACAGCAACTAATGAAAAACTGTTTTTT. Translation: CASRTGTATNEKLFF.

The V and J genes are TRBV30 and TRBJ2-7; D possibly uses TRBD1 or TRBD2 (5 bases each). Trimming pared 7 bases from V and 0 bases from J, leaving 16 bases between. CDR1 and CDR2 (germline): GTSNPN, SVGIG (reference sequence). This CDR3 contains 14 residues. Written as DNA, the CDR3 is TGTGCCTCCTCCGCGTGGGACGGCTCCTACGAGCAGTACTTC. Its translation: CASSAWDGSYEQYF. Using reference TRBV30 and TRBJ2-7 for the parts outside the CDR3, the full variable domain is SQTIHQWPATLVQPVGSPLSLECTVEGTSNPNLYWYRQAAGRGLQLLFYSVGIGQISSEVPQNLSASRPQDRQFILSSKKLLLSDSGFYLCASSAWDGSYEQYFGPGTRLTVT.

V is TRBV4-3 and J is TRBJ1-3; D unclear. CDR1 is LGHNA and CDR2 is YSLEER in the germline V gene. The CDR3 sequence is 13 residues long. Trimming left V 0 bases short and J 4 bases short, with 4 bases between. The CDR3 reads CASSQDQGNTIYF. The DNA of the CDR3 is TGCGCCAGCAGCCAAGATCAGGGAAACACCATATATTTT.

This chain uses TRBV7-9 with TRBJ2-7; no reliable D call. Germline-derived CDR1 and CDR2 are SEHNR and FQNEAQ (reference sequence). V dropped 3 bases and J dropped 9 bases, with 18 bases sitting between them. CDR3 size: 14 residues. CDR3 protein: CASSLGGIRQSQYF. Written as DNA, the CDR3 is TGTGCCAGCAGCTTGGGTGGGATAAGACAATCGCAGTACTTC.